Following are 17 T cell receptor beta chains from one sample sequenced in a study of T-cell reconstitution after alpha-beta-depleted transplantation in children. TCRbeta library preparation incorporated unique molecular identifiers. TCRdb reanalysed the PCR reads using MiXCR and keeps one entry per CDR3 protein. The table lists approximately 420,000 distinct CDR3 sequences, under 13% of them singletons. Specimen: PBMCs from the stem cell graft donor, collected from the stem cell graft. The receptors come from a human donor who donated a stem cell graft to a child with acute myeloid leukemia.

This clonotype occurred a few times. The genes are TRBV20-1 and TRBJ2-1; 7 bases are a match to TRBD2. From germline, CDR1 is DFQATT and CDR2 SNEGSKA (reference sequence). V gave up 6 bases and J gave up 8 bases; unmatched junction bases: 10. The CDR3 loop spans 13 amino acids. CDR3 sequence reads: CSAHSGPEDEQFF. CDR3 nucleotide sequence: TGCAGTGCCCATAGCGGGCCTGAGGATGAGCAGTTCTTC.

This clonotype was picked up a small number of times. The chain couples TRBV5-1 to TRBJ2-5; 8 nucleotides match TRBD2. V was clipped by 4 bases and J by 5 bases; unmatched bases: 16. The CDR3 loop spans 17 amino acids. Germline lookup yields CDR1 SGHRS and CDR2 YFSETQ. CDR3 DNA: TGCGCCAGCAGCCGTCGTCTAGCGGGCCAAGAGGGGGAGACCCAGTACTTC. Amino acid sequence: CASSRRLAGQEGETQYF.

The chain carries TRBV12-3 or TRBV12-4 and TRBJ2-1, with 13 bases aligning to TRBD2. The CDR3 spans 15 residues. The trim removed 6 bases at V and 8 bases at J, leaving 7 bases unmatched. CDR3: CASRDGTSGIDEQFF. CDR3 nucleotides: TGTGCCAGCAGAGACGGGACTAGCGGGATCGATGAGCAGTTCTTC.

This clonotype has ten or more counts. The chain is built from TRBV15 and TRBJ2-5, with a tentative D call TRBD2 (5 bases). Germline lookup yields CDR1 LNHNV and CDR2 YYDKDF (reference sequence). V was trimmed by 3 bases and J by 7 bases, leaving 9 bases between them. The CDR3 covers 12 residues. The CDR3 bases are TGTGCCACCAGCAGTGCCGAGGGGACCCAGTACTTC. Its translation is CATSSAEGTQYF.

This clonotype was observed a few times. V gene TRBV11-2 combines with J gene TRBJ1-6; D may be TRBD1 (5 bases). The CDR3 has 13 amino acids. In germline, CDR1 is SGHAT, CDR2 FQNNGV. The ends were cut back, 5 bases at V and 9 bases at J, with 11 bases in the middle. In DNA form, the CDR3 reads TGTGCCAGCAGCCTGACAGAAGGTTCACCCCTCCACTTT. Its protein is CASSLTEGSPLHF.

This clonotype was recorded a few times. This chain links TRBV3-1 with TRBJ2-1, with D possibly being TRBD2 (6 bases). The ends were cut back, 2 bases at V and 7 bases at J, with 12 bases in the middle. The CDR3 loop spans 14 amino acids. The germline CDR1 and CDR2 sequences are LGHDT and YNNKEL (reference sequence). CDR3 protein: CASSQSGSRNEQFF. In DNA, the CDR3 is TGTGCCAGCAGCCAATCCGGGAGTAGAAATGAGCAGTTCTTC.

The sample holds many counts of this clonotype. The chain carries TRBV20-1 and TRBJ2-3; D unclear. CDR3 length: 13 residues. Germline V gene data show CDR1 as DFQATT and CDR2 as SNEGSKA (reference sequence). The ends were cut back, 6 bases at V and 3 bases at J, with 13 bases in the middle. CDR3 sequence (DNA): TGCAGTGCGCGACCGGTAGGAACAGATACGCAGTATTTT. Amino acids: CSARPVGTDTQYF.

The chain couples TRBV5-1 to TRBJ2-1; possibly TRBD1 for D (6 bases). From germline, CDR1 is SGHRS and CDR2 YFSETQ. The CDR3 has 14 residues. Trimming pared 3 bases from V and 8 bases from J, leaving 15 bases between. The CDR3 bases are TGCGCCAGCAGCTGGGGACAAACCGGGTATGAGCAGTTCTTC. Amino acids: CASSWGQTGYEQFF.

Note on this clonotype: One end of the junction fails to match germline, which may point to a read error. V and J are TRBV25-1 and TRBJ2-4, with 8 positions matching TRBD1. The CDR3 sequence is 17 residues long. The germline V gene has CDR1 MGHDK and CDR2 SYGVNS. CDR3 amino acids: CASSERGQGEGKNSQYF. DNA for the CDR3: TGTGCCAGCAGTGAACGCGGACAGGGTGAAGGCAAAAACAGTCAGTACTTC.

Here the CDR3 reads CASSVSGIHYEQYF. CDR3 bases: TGTGCCAGCAGCGTGAGCGGGATCCACTACGAGCAGTACTTC. The chain has TRBV9 and TRBJ2-7; 7 nucleotides agree with TRBD2. V was pared by 2 bases and J by 3 bases, with 5 bases of the junction left unmatched. Germline V gene lookup returns CDR1 SGDLS and CDR2 YYNGEE. The CDR3 covers 14 residues.

This clonotype has just a few counts. The V call is TRBV12-5, the J call TRBJ2-1; D is undetermined. The CDR3 is 17 amino acids. Per germline, CDR1 LGHNT and CDR2 FRNRAP. V lost 4 bases to trimming and J lost 0 bases, with 16 bases between them. The CDR3 loop reads CASGSLTRRSSYNEQFF. CDR3 DNA: TGTGCTAGTGGTTCCCTAACCAGGCGGAGCTCCTACAATGAGCAGTTCTTC.

The chain joins TRBV27 to TRBJ1-5, with 8 bases fitting TRBD1. The CDR3 runs to 15 residues. CDR1 MNHEY and CDR2 SMNVEV come from the germline V gene (reference sequence). V was pared by 2 bases and J by 2 bases, with 2 bases of the junction left unmatched. In nucleotides, the CDR3 is TGTGCCAGCAGTTTAGGGACAGGCCGCAATCAGCCCCAGCATTTT. Amino acid sequence: CASSLGTGRNQPQHF.

This chain connects TRBV4-3 to TRBJ2-3; D gene uncertain. V was clipped by 2 bases and J by 0 bases, with 12 bases between them. There are 16 residues in the CDR3. Germline V lookup: CDR1 LGHNA, CDR2 YSLEER. CDR3 amino acids: CASSQQPGPSTDTQYF. The DNA of the CDR3 is TGCGCCAGCAGCCAACAGCCGGGCCCTAGCACAGATACGCAGTATTTT.

The chain joins TRBV2 to TRBJ2-7, with D perhaps matching TRBD2 (7 bases). Looked up from germline, CDR1 is SNHLY and CDR2 is FYNNEI. The CDR3 loop spans 14 amino acids. Deletions cut 4 bases from V and 5 bases from J, with 15 bases between. The CDR3 sequence is CASSARRGLDEQYF. CDR3 DNA: TGTGCCAGCAGTGCAAGGCGGGGGCTAGACGAGCAGTACTTC. The variable domain in full, with the rest retrieved from reference TRBV2 and TRBJ2-7, is EPEVTQTPSHQVTQMGQEVILRCVPISNHLYFYWYRQILGQKVEFLVSFYNNEISEKSEIFDDQFSVERPDGSNFTLKIRSTKLEDSAMYFCASSARRGLDEQYFGPGTRLTVT.

The V call is TRBV12-3 or TRBV12-4, the J call TRBJ2-5; 9 bases match TRBD1. Trimming at V came to 4 bases and at J to 3 bases, leaving 6 bases not matched to a gene. CDR3 length: 15 amino acids. The CDR3: CASSSRTGAEETQYF. In nucleotides, the CDR3 is TGTGCCAGCAGTTCCCGGACAGGGGCAGAAGAGACCCAGTACTTC.

CDR3 DNA: TGCGCCAGCAGCTTAGCTAGTGAGCAGTTCTTC. Amino acids: CASSLASEQFF. The V gene is TRBV5-1, the J gene TRBJ2-1; D uncertain. Germline V CDR1 and CDR2: SGHRS, YFSETQ. The CDR3 totals 11 residues. V was clipped by 2 bases and J by 9 bases, with 6 bases between them.

This clonotype turned up a few times. The chain couples TRBV25-1 to TRBJ2-5; TRBD2 is a possible D gene (6 bases). CDR1 and CDR2 from the germline V gene are MGHDK and SYGVNS. The CDR3 totals 14 residues. The ends were cut back, 4 bases at V and 2 bases at J, with 11 bases in the middle. The CDR3: CASSVGGLQETQYF. The CDR3 DNA reads as TGTGCCAGCAGTGTAGGAGGGCTTCAAGAGACCCAGTACTTC.